The 22 T cell receptor beta chains below were found in one sample sequenced in a study of T cells in women clearing cervical HPV infection. Profiled with immunoSEQ multiplex PCR; TCRdb holds only in-frame clones, not every one. The sample features about 22,000 clones, with about 3.5% in its top ten. The source material was blood buffy coat. These receptors were collected from a woman between 18 and 70 years old with a cervical HPV16 infection that either progressed to CIN3+ or cleared (not recorded which).

A word on this clone: Coverage ceases 3 residues before the CDR3 finishes, and the germline J gene fills in the end. The chain has TRBV15 and TRBJ1-4; D is perhaps TRBD1 (5 bases). Germline V gene sequence: CDR1 LNHNV, CDR2 YYDKDF (reference sequence). V was clipped by 1 base and J by 0 bases, with 6 bases between them. The CDR3 spans 15 residues. Incomplete CDR3 DNA: TGTGCCACCAGCAGAGGGGGGGCAACTAATGAAAAA. It encodes CATSRGGATNEK. The full CDR3 sequence reads CATSRGGATNEKLFF. Based on the CDR3 plus reference TRBV15 and TRBJ1-4, the full variable domain is DAMVIQNPRYQVTQFGKPVTLSCSQTLNHNVMYWYQQKSSQAPKLLFHYYDKDFNNEADTPDNFQSRRPNTSFCFLDIRSPGLGDTAMYLCATSRGGATNEKLFFGSGTQLSVL.

This clone shows up as medium-sized by frequency. The read halts 3 residues ahead of the CDR3 end, with the missing end drawn from the germline J gene. The chain links TRBV29-1 to TRBJ1-4; D uncertain. The CDR3 totals 12 residues. Germline CDR1 and CDR2: SQVTM and ANQGSEA. The V end lost 6 bases, the J end lost 8 bases, and 13 bases lay between the germline ends. Partial CDR3 DNA: TGCAGCGTCCAACGGGGTTCGGAAAAA. Amino acid sequence: CSVQRGSEK. The CDR3 in its entirety is CSVQRGSEKLFF. The whole variable domain, filled in from reference TRBV29-1 and TRBJ1-4, reads SAVISQKPSRDICQRGTSLTIQCQVDSQVTMMFWYRQQPGQSLTLIATANQGSEATYESGFVIDKFPISRPNLTFSTLTVSNMSPEDSSIYLCSVQRGSEKLFFGSGTQLSVL.

About this clone itself: The read gets to within 3 residues of the CDR3 end, and the germline J gene fills in the rest. This chain links TRBV11-2 with TRBJ2-1; 11 bases line up with TRBD2. The germline V gene has CDR1 SGHAT and CDR2 FQNNGV. The CDR3 runs 14 residues. With V trimmed by 3 bases and J by 9 bases, 4 bases remained unmatched. CDR3 sequence: CASSLGLAVREQFF. CDR3 DNA, as far as it was read: TGTGCCAGCAGCTTGGGACTAGCGGTACGTGAG. Full variable domain (remainder filled in from reference TRBV11-2 and TRBJ2-1): EAGVAQSPRYKIIEKRQSVAFWCNPISGHATLYWYQQILGQGPKLLIQFQNNGVVDDSQLPKDRFSAERLKGVDSTLKIQPAKLEDSAVYLCASSLGLAVREQFFGPGTRLTVL.

With regard to this clone: The CDR3 extends 3 residues past the end of the read, so its final part is completed from the germline J gene. The rearrangement uses TRBV19 and TRBJ2-1; the match to TRBD1 covers 8 bases. The trim removed 6 bases at V and 5 bases at J, leaving 6 bases unmatched. CDR3 length: 14 residues. Germline V gene sequence: CDR1 LNHDA, CDR2 SQIVND (reference sequence). The CDR3 bases that were read are TGTGCCAGTAGCGACCGGGACAGGCACAATGAG. This translates into CASSDRDRHNE. The entire CDR3 sequence reads CASSDRDRHNEQFF.

Regarding this clone: The read ends 3 residues shy of where the CDR3 ends; the end is completed using the germline J gene. The V call is TRBV11-3, the J call TRBJ2-1; 9 nucleotides agree with TRBD2. The CDR3 has 15 amino acids. V gave up 5 bases and J gave up 4 bases; unmatched junction bases: 6. The germline V gene encodes CDR1 SGHNT and CDR2 YENEEA. The sequenced CDR3 bases are TGTGCCAGCAGCCTAATAGCGGGAGCTTACAATGAG. This codes for CASSLIAGAYNE. The whole CDR3 region reads CASSLIAGAYNEQFF.

On this clone itself: The CDR3 end lies 3 residues beyond the end of the read and is filled in from the germline J gene. This chain uses TRBV19 with TRBJ2-3; 13 nucleotides align to TRBD2. V was pared by 9 bases and J by 4 bases, with 10 bases of the junction left unmatched. Germline V lookup: CDR1 LNHDA, CDR2 SQIVND (reference sequence). The CDR3 sequence is 16 residues long. The CDR3 bases that were read are TGTGCCAGCAGCGGGACGACTAGCGGGAGGTCAGATACG. Translating it yields CASSGTTSGRSDT. Given in full, the CDR3 is CASSGTTSGRSDTQYF.

As for this clone: The read stops 3 residues short of the end of the CDR3; the missing end is completed from the germline J gene. The J gene is TRBJ2-7, the V gene TRBV28; D is ambiguous. Trimming stripped 8 bases from V and 0 bases from J, with 11 bases between. The CDR3 is 13 amino acids. Germline CDR1 is MDHEN and CDR2 is SYDVKM. The covered CDR3 bases are TGTGCCAGCGTACAGCAACGCTCCTACGAG. It translates to CASVQQRSYE. The complete CDR3 sequence is CASVQQRSYEQYF. Combining the CDR3 with reference TRBV28 and TRBJ2-7 gives the whole variable domain DVKVTQSSRYLVKRTGEKVFLECVQDMDHENMFWYRQDPGLGLRLIYFSYDVKMKEKGDIPEGYSVSREKKERFSLILESASTNQTSMYLCASVQQRSYEQYFGPGTRLTVT.

Remarks on this clone: The missing CDR3 end, 3 residues past where the read stops, is filled in from the germline J gene. The chain recombines TRBV5-5 with TRBJ2-1; tentative D call: TRBD1 (5 bases). V was trimmed by 5 bases and J by 0 bases, leaving 12 bases between them. CDR3 length: 15 amino acids. CDR1 SGHKS and CDR2 YYEKEE come from the germline V gene (reference sequence). This chain's CDR3 is CASRNGHNSYNEQFF. The sequenced CDR3 bases are TGTGCCAGCAGAAACGGACACAACTCCTACAATGAG.

As for this clone: The sequence runs out 3 residues before the end of the CDR3; the remainder is reconstructed from the germline J gene. This chain joins TRBV19 and TRBJ2-7; D possibly corresponds to TRBD1 (6 bases). The CDR3 has 13 residues. Germline CDR1 LNHDA, CDR2 SQIVND (reference sequence). The V gene lost 8 bases and the J gene lost 1 base, with 12 bases spanning the gap. The CDR3 reads CASSPGQSYEQYF. The sequenced part of the CDR3 DNA is TGTGCCAGTTCCCCTGGACAGTCCTACGAG.

With respect to this clone: The read falls 3 residues short of the CDR3 end, and the missing part is taken from the germline J gene. This sequence joins TRBV29-1 and TRBJ1-1; 7 positions agree with TRBD1. The germline V gene encodes CDR1 SQVTM and CDR2 ANQGSEA. The CDR3 is 12 residues long. V trimming: 5 bases; J trimming: 6 bases; junction bases outside the gene matches: 6. The CDR3 bases that were read are TGCAGCGTTAGACAGGGTGGCGCTGAA. Its protein product is CSVRQGGAE. The whole CDR3 protein reads CSVRQGGAEAFF.

The CDR3 loop reads CSALSREGRYEQYF. The sequenced CDR3 bases are TGCAGTGCTTTATCGCGGGAGGGCCGTTACGAG. The chain employs TRBV20-1 and TRBJ2-7; the match to TRBD2 covers 9 bases. The CDR3 goes on 3 residues after the read ends, and that part is filled in from the germline J gene. This CDR3 region has 14 residues. Germline V gene lookup returns CDR1 DFQATT and CDR2 SNEGSKA (reference sequence). The V gene end was trimmed by 5 bases and the J gene end by 4 bases; junction bases not matched to a gene: 9.

Measured by frequency, this clone is medium-sized. CDR3 bases read: TGTGCCAGCAGCTTAAACGGGGGCACAGATACG. Amino acids: CASSLNGGTDT. The full CDR3 protein is CASSLNGGTDTQYF. The chain employs TRBV7-3 and TRBJ2-3; tentative D call: TRBD2 (5 bases). Read coverage stops 3 residues before the CDR3 terminus; the germline J gene supplies the remainder. Deletions cut 1 base from V and 1 base from J, with 6 bases between. Germline V CDR1 and CDR2: SGHTA, FQGTGA. The CDR3 contains 14 residues. Full variable domain (rest looked up from reference TRBV7-3 and TRBJ2-3): GAGVSQTPSNKVTEKGKYVELRCDPISGHTALYWYRQSLGQGPEFLIYFQGTGAADDSGLPNDRFFAVRPEGSVSTLKIQRTERGDSAVYLCASSLNGGTDTQYFGPGTRLTVL.

The covered CDR3 bases are TGTGCCAGCGAAAGCCCTTTAGACACCGGGGAG. Protein sequence: CASESPLDTGE. Given in full, the CDR3 is CASESPLDTGELFF. V and J are TRBV2 and TRBJ2-2; D remains unclear. The read comes to an end 3 residues before the CDR3 does, leaving the germline J gene to fill in the end. The CDR3 covers 14 residues. The V end was cut by 8 bases, the J end by 3 bases, with 13 bases between. The germline CDR1 and CDR2 sequences are SNHLY and FYNNEI.

CDR3 loop: CASTSQGRRTGELFF. The CDR3 bases that were read are TGTGCCAGCACCTCCCAGGGGAGACGGACCGGGGAG. This chain connects TRBV11-2 to TRBJ2-2; a weak D match, TRBD1 (6 bases). The DNA ends 3 residues before the CDR3 does, and the rest of the CDR3 is filled in from the germline J gene. Germline V gene data show CDR1 as SGHAT and CDR2 as FQNNGV. The CDR3 extends over 15 amino acids. The V and J ends lost 7 bases and 5 bases respectively, with 17 bases between them.

On this clone itself: Read coverage stops 3 residues before the CDR3 terminus; the germline J gene supplies the remainder. The chain is built from TRBV5-1 and TRBJ2-1; unclear D gene. Germline CDR1 SGHRS, CDR2 YFSETQ. V lost 0 bases to trimming and J lost 8 bases, with 12 bases between them. This CDR3 comprises 14 residues. This chain's CDR3 is CASSLGQNYDEQFF. CDR3 DNA (partial): TGCGCCAGCAGCTTGGGCCAGAATTATGATGAG.

With respect to this clone: The read falls 3 residues short of the CDR3 end, and the missing part is taken from the germline J gene. This chain uses TRBV7-2 with TRBJ2-1; D gene unclear. This CDR3 has 14 amino acids. V lost 5 bases to trimming and J lost 2 bases, with 10 bases between them. Germline CDR1 and CDR2: SGHTA and FQGNSA. CDR3 region: CASSPVSTYNEQFF. CDR3 DNA, as far as it was read: TGTGCCAGCAGCCCAGTGAGTACCTACAATGAG.

A word on this clone: The read terminates 3 residues ahead of where the CDR3 ends, so the germline J gene completes it. The chain employs TRBV7-3 and TRBJ1-5, with D uncertain. This CDR3 has 11 amino acids. V lost 5 bases and J lost 4, with 3 bases in between. The germline gives CDR1 SGHTA, CDR2 FQGTGA. The CDR3 sequence is CASSLNQPQHF. Partial CDR3 DNA: TGTGCCAGCAGCCTTAATCAGCCC.

On this clone: The read gets to within 3 residues of the CDR3 end, and the germline J gene fills in the rest. The chain uses TRBV5-1 and TRBJ2-1; weak D call: TRBD2 (5 bases). This CDR3 region has 15 residues. Germline-derived CDR1 and CDR2 are SGHRS and YFSETQ. With 0 bases removed from V and 2 bases from J, the gap between germline ends came to 9 bases. CDR3 residues: CASSLASLTYNEQFF. Partial CDR3 DNA: TGCGCCAGCAGCTTGGCTAGCTTGACCTACAATGAG.

Points on this clone: The read ends 3 residues before the CDR3 terminus; that terminus is restored from the germline J gene. The chain uses TRBV12-3 or TRBV12-4 and TRBJ2-3; tentative D call: TRBD2 (6 bases). This CDR3 region has 12 residues. V lost 6 bases and J 5 bases, leaving 9 bases between the germline ends. The CDR3 loop is CASSPGLDTQYF. The sequenced part of the CDR3 DNA is TGTGCCAGCAGCCCGGGACTAGATACG.

Worth noting for this clone: The read falls 3 residues short of the CDR3 end, and the missing part is taken from the germline J gene. This chain uses TRBV19 with TRBJ2-2; TRBD2 is a possible D gene (5 bases). This CDR3 region has 17 residues. Germline CDR1 and CDR2: LNHDA and SQIVND (reference sequence). V shed 6 bases and J shed 0 bases, with 17 bases lying between them. CDR3 residues: CASRERKALANTGELFF. The covered CDR3 bases are TGTGCCAGTAGGGAGCGGAAGGCACTAGCGAACACCGGGGAG.

Comments on this clone: The CDR3 end falls 3 residues outside the read, so it is completed with the germline J gene. The V call is TRBV7-2, the J call TRBJ1-2; TRBD1 might be the D (6 bases). CDR1 and CDR2 from the germline V gene are SGHTA and FQGNSA. The CDR3 loop spans 13 amino acids. Here the CDR3 reads CASSLDRLEGYTF. The sequenced CDR3 bases are TGTGCCAGCAGTCTTGACAGGTTGGAAGGC.

Worth noting for this clone: The read comes to an end 3 residues before the CDR3 does, leaving the germline J gene to fill in the end. The chain is built from TRBV19 and TRBJ1-2; a possible D gene is TRBD1 (6 bases). The CDR3 totals 16 residues. The germline V and J ends were trimmed by 6 bases and 3 bases, with 20 bases remaining between them. CDR1 LNHDA and CDR2 SQIVND come from the germline V gene (reference sequence). CDR3 in amino acids: CASSPSWTAYYYGYTF. Incomplete CDR3 DNA: TGTGCCAGTAGCCCGTCCTGGACAGCTTATTACTATGGC.